The sequence of this T cell receptor beta chain was determined in a study of cytomegalovirus exposure and HLA in healthy donors. Researchers ran the PCR with 60 Vbeta and 13 Jbeta primers. As processed by the authors: Roughly 11 million shared chains were among the about 80 million unique TCR beta chains that a later analysis counted. Using immunoSEQ multiplex PCR, the repertoire was profiled, and TCRdb retains in-frame clones only, with some absent. V, J and clone size were drawn from that table, and D and trimming were deduced from the DNA. The repertoire holds 100,000 to 150,000 clones, about 8.5% seen once, with 4.5% to 7% in the top ten. A remark on this clone: Its antigen remains unidentified.

The CDR3 is 16 amino acids. The germline V gene encodes CDR1 SNHLY and CDR2 FYNNEI. The ends lost 9 bases at V and 2 bases at J; junction bases unmatched: 12. The study, taken as a whole, reports: TCR beta sequences reportedly predicted the HLA-A and HLA-B alleles of most subjects accurately.

Sequencing used PBMCs. V and J are TRBV2 and TRBJ2-3, with 9 nucleotides matching TRBD2. The sequence came from a man aged 35 to 55 in good health and CMV-seronegative. CDR3 region: CARWASIAGDTDTQYF. CDR3 nucleotide sequence: TGTGCCAGATGGGCGTCAATAGCGGGGGACACAGATACGCAGTATTTT.